This T cell receptor (beta chain) was identified during a study of graft-versus-host responses after intestinal transplantation. Clones were sequenced by immunoSEQ multiplex PCR, and TCRdb holds only the in-frame ones, with some missing. This sample yields around 38,000 clones, of which roughly four fifths are seen a single time; under 4% belongs to the top ten. This clonotype originated in a human patient who received an intestinal transplant, so some T cells may come from the graft donor. Sequencing used PBMCs, obtained around 1,000 days after transplant.

The CDR3 coding sequence is TGTGCCAGCAGCCTGAGGACCACTAGCACAGATACGCAGTATTTT. Translated, it gives CASSLRTTSTDTQYF. The chain carries TRBV14 and TRBJ2-3; D gene unclear. The CDR3 is 15 amino acids. With 4 bases removed from V and 0 bases from J, the gap between germline ends came to 11 bases. Germline V lookup: CDR1 SGHDN, CDR2 FVKESK.